This passage covers 24 T cell receptor beta chains from one sample sequenced in a study of blood T cell repertoires in COVID-19. Some clones are missing from TCRdb's copy, which holds only in-frame ones; the method was immunoSEQ multiplex PCR. Among fewer than 250,000 clones listed, 87% were seen once. Material: PBMCs or T cells enriched from blood (not recorded which). Receptor source: a woman between 25 and 40 years old with acute COVID-19.

The genes are TRBV5-1 and TRBJ1-1; D may be TRBD1 (6 bases). Germline CDR1 and CDR2: SGHRS and YFSETQ. V was cut by 1 base and J by 4 bases, with 11 bases left in between. This CDR3 spans 14 amino acids. The CDR3 nucleotides read TGCGCCAGCAGCTTGACACAGGGCACCACTGAAGCTTTCTTT. As protein: CASSLTQGTTEAFF.

This clone appeared a single time. J is TRBJ2-7 and V is TRBV2; 8 bases line up with TRBD1. The CDR3 consists of 14 residues. V gave up 6 bases and J gave up 2 bases; unmatched junction bases: 6. CDR1 SNHLY and CDR2 FYNNEI come from the germline V gene. CDR3 DNA: TGTGCCAGCAGGGATAAACAGGGGGCCTACGAGCAGTACTTC. Translation gives CASRDKQGAYEQYF.

This clone has only a few counts. J is TRBJ1-1 and V is TRBV6-2 or TRBV6-3, with D maybe TRBD1 (6 bases). Per the germline V gene, CDR1 is MNHEY and CDR2 is SVGEGT. The germline V and J ends were trimmed by 2 bases and 7 bases, with 8 bases remaining between them. There are 12 residues in the CDR3. The CDR3 nucleotides are TGTGCCAGCAGTTACCGGACAGATGAAGCTTTCTTT. Amino acid sequence: CASSYRTDEAFF.

This chain uses TRBV18 with TRBJ2-7; the D gene is possibly TRBD1 (6 bases). V lost 3 bases and J lost 2, with 14 bases in between. The CDR3 consists of 15 residues. CDR1 is KGHSH and CDR2 is LQKENI in the germline V gene. CDR3 protein: CASSPPSGTPYEQYF. CDR3 coding DNA: TGTGCCAGCTCACCCCCCTCGGGGACACCCTACGAGCAGTACTTC. Filled out from reference TRBV18 and TRBJ2-7, the complete variable domain reads NAGVMQNPRHLVRRRGQEARLRCSPMKGHSHVYWYRQLPEEGLKFMVYLQKENIIDESGMPKERFSAEFPKEGPSILRIQQVVRGDSAAYFCASSPPSGTPYEQYFGPGTRLTVT.

The rearrangement joins TRBV19 to TRBJ2-2, with a weak D call TRBD1 (6 bases). V lost 3 bases and J 3 bases, leaving 17 bases between the germline ends. CDR1 is LNHDA, CDR2 SQIVND, per germline (reference sequence). The length of the CDR3 is 17 residues. The CDR3 DNA reads as TGTGCCAGTAGTATGGCTTTGGGGGCCACGGACACCGGGGAGCTGTTTTTT. It encodes CASSMALGATDTGELFF.

The gene calls are TRBV4-3 and TRBJ1-1; D is perhaps TRBD1 (5 bases). V gave up 4 bases and J gave up 8 bases, with 17 bases separating them. CDR1 and CDR2 from the germline V gene are LGHNA and YSLEER. This CDR3 has 14 amino acids. The CDR3 sequence is CASSLMGRGLEAFF. Here the CDR3 DNA reads TGCGCCAGCAGCCTCATGGGGAGGGGATTAGAAGCTTTCTTT.

The chain has TRBV15 and TRBJ1-2; the D gene is possibly TRBD1 (5 bases). The CDR3 sequence is 14 residues long. Germline-derived CDR1 and CDR2 are LNHNV and YYDKDF (reference sequence). Trimming cost V 0 bases and J 8 bases, with 13 bases left between them. CDR3 residues: CATSRDRGLGGYTF. In DNA form, the CDR3 reads TGTGCCACCAGCAGAGACCGGGGGTTGGGCGGCTACACCTTC.

The CDR3 reads CSVRRPYNEQFF. In nucleotides, the CDR3 is TGCAGCGTTAGGAGGCCCTACAATGAGCAGTTCTTC. V usage is TRBV29-1 and J usage is TRBJ2-1, with D perhaps matching TRBD2 (5 bases). The CDR3 has 12 amino acids. Germline V gene data show CDR1 as SQVTM and CDR2 as ANQGSEA. The germline V and J ends were trimmed by 5 bases and 2 bases, with 7 bases remaining between them.

This chain joins TRBV4-1 and TRBJ2-6, with a possible D match to TRBD1 (6 bases). The ends were cut back, 3 bases at V and 0 bases at J, with 15 bases in the middle. Germline values: CDR1 MGHRA, CDR2 YSYEKL. This CDR3 has 18 residues. DNA of the CDR3: TGCGCCAGCAGCCATCCCGGACAGAGACGCTCTGGGGCCAACGTCCTGACTTTC. The encoded protein is CASSHPGQRRSGANVLTF.

The rearrangement uses TRBV27 and TRBJ1-1, with 10 positions matching TRBD1. Germline assignment: CDR1 MNHEY and CDR2 SMNVEV (reference sequence). This CDR3 is 14 amino acids long. After removal of 4 bases from V and 3 bases from J, the junction contained 2 bases not matched to a gene. The CDR3 here is CASSWTGGHTEAFF. Here the CDR3 DNA reads TGTGCCAGCAGTTGGACAGGGGGTCACACTGAAGCTTTCTTT.

The chain uses TRBV5-1 and TRBJ1-2, with 7 bases lining up with TRBD1. Germline assignment: CDR1 SGHRS and CDR2 YFSETQ. Trimming at V came to 7 bases and at J to 4 bases, leaving 13 bases not matched to a gene. This CDR3 is built from 15 residues. CDR3 bases: TGCGCCAGCTCGACCACAGGGGAGATAGGCTATGGCTACACCTTC. This codes for CASSTTGEIGYGYTF.

V is TRBV6-2 or TRBV6-3 and J is TRBJ1-5; 9 nucleotides agree with TRBD1. This CDR3 has 15 residues. Trimming at V came to 5 bases and at J to 2 bases, leaving 4 bases not matched to a gene. The V gene's germline CDR1 is MNHEY and CDR2 SVGEGT. CDR3 sequence reads: CASSPQGAGNQPQHF. In DNA form, the CDR3 reads TGTGCCAGCAGTCCACAGGGGGCCGGCAATCAGCCCCAGCATTTT.

The rearrangement uses TRBV25-1 and TRBJ1-1, with no clear D. Trimming stripped 1 base from V and 5 bases from J, with 8 bases between. The length of the CDR3 is 13 residues. Germline assignment: CDR1 MGHDK and CDR2 SYGVNS. Here the CDR3 reads CASSESGGTEAFF. The CDR3 coding sequence is TGTGCCAGCAGTGAATCTGGAGGGACTGAAGCTTTCTTT. The whole variable domain, remainder taken from reference TRBV25-1 and TRBJ1-1, is EADIYQTPRYLVIGTGKKITLECSQTMGHDKMYWYQQDPGMELHLIHYSYGVNSTEKGDLSSESTVSRIRTEHFPLTLESARPSHTSQYLCASSESGGTEAFFGQGTRLTVV.

This chain uses TRBV29-1 with TRBJ1-3; D gene ambiguous. The V gene lost 7 bases and the J gene lost 3 bases, with 13 bases spanning the gap. Germline values: CDR1 SQVTM, CDR2 ANQGSEA. The CDR3 is made up of 13 amino acids. The CDR3 is CSAYGGDGNTIYF. CDR3 in DNA: TGCAGCGCCTATGGCGGGGATGGAAACACCATATATTTT.

The V and J genes are TRBV6-4 and TRBJ2-3; 8 bases fit TRBD1. Trimming cost V 7 bases and J 3 bases; bases outside gene matches: 3. The CDR3 is 13 residues long. Germline-derived CDR1 and CDR2 are MRHNA and SNTAGT. CDR3 bases: TGTGCCAGCAACACAGGGGGTACAGATACGCAGTATTTT. It encodes CASNTGGTDTQYF.

This chain connects TRBV6-6 to TRBJ1-6, with D hard to call. Trimming took 4 bases from V and 9 from J, leaving 7 bases between them. This CDR3 is built from 12 residues. From germline, CDR1 is MNHNY and CDR2 SVGAGI (reference sequence). The chain's CDR3 is CASSFAGSPLHF. Written as DNA, the CDR3 is TGTGCCAGCAGTTTCGCGGGTTCACCCCTCCACTTT.

This rearrangement joins TRBV7-6 to TRBJ1-2; no reliable D call. The CDR3 loop spans 14 amino acids. Between the trimmed V and J ends, which lost 5 bases and 4 bases, there was a span of 14 bases. Germline V gene data show CDR1 as SGHVS and CDR2 as FNYEAQ. This CDR3 reads CASSPYGQIYGYTF. The CDR3 DNA reads TGTGCCAGCAGCCCATATGGGCAGATCTATGGCTACACCTTC. Based on the CDR3 plus reference TRBV7-6 and TRBJ1-2, the full variable domain is GAGVSQSPRYKVTKRGQDVALRCDPISGHVSLYWYRQALGQGPEFLTYFNYEAQQDKSGLPNDRFSAERPEGSISTLTIQRTEQRDSAMYRCASSPYGQIYGYTFGSGTRLTVV.

As to this clone: Its ends do not fully match the called genes, so a read error is possible. The V call is TRBV3-1 (or the pseudogene TRBV3-2), the J call TRBJ2-1, with TRBD2 identical over 7 bases. The CDR3 contains 18 residues. Germline loops: CDR1 LGHDT, CDR2 YNNKEL (reference sequence). CDR3 protein: CASSQATTGTTTLDEQFF. The CDR3 DNA is TGTGCCAGCAGTCAAGCCACCACCGGGACTACTACCTTGGATGAGCAGTTCTTC.

This clone was seen just once. This sequence joins TRBV11-2 and TRBJ1-2; TRBD1 is a possible D gene (6 bases). Trimming cost V 5 bases and J 4 bases, with 17 bases left between them. Germline V gene data show CDR1 as SGHAT and CDR2 as FQNNGV. The length of the CDR3 is 15 residues. The CDR3 DNA reads as TGTGCCAGCAGCCTTACAGGGTCTCAGACCTATGGCTACACCTTC. Protein: CASSLTGSQTYGYTF.

Only one count was recorded for this clone. This chain uses TRBV5-1 with TRBJ2-7; D unresolved. The germline CDR1 and CDR2 sequences are SGHRS and YFSETQ. The CDR3 consists of 14 residues. The V gene lost 0 bases and the J gene lost 3 bases, with 10 bases spanning the gap. Here the CDR3 DNA reads TGCGCCAGCAGCTTGGCCAGTCGCAGCTACGAGCAGTACTTC. As protein: CASSLASRSYEQYF.

This rearrangement joins TRBV11-2 to TRBJ1-4, with no clear D. The CDR3 is 13 residues long. V was cut by 1 base and J by 12 bases, with 12 bases left in between. Germline CDR1 is SGHAT and CDR2 is FQNNGV. The CDR3 region is CASSLVGADQLFF. CDR3 in DNA: TGTGCCAGCAGCTTAGTCGGAGCAGATCAACTGTTTTTT. Complete variable domain (other parts from reference TRBV11-2 and TRBJ1-4): EAGVAQSPRYKIIEKRQSVAFWCNPISGHATLYWYQQILGQGPKLLIQFQNNGVVDDSQLPKDRFSAERLKGVDSTLKIQPAKLEDSAVYLCASSLVGADQLFFGSGTQLSVL.

The J gene is TRBJ1-1, the V gene TRBV6-5; perhaps TRBD1 as D (6 bases). The CDR3 runs 12 residues. The V gene lost 6 bases and the J gene lost 8 bases, with 13 bases spanning the gap. Germline loops: CDR1 MNHEY, CDR2 SVGAGI. CDR3 region: CASSAGGGEAFF. CDR3 DNA sequence: TGTGCCAGCAGCGCGGGGGGGGGCGAAGCTTTCTTT.

This chain joins TRBV6-4 and TRBJ2-2, with TRBD1 matching 9 bases. The CDR3 contains 14 residues. V shed 8 bases and J 4 bases; nucleotides not matched to a gene: 5. Germline CDR1 is MRHNA and CDR2 is SNTAGT. CDR3 amino acids: CASRGQGITGELFF. The DNA of the CDR3 is TGTGCCAGCCGCGGACAGGGGATCACCGGGGAGCTGTTTTTT.

This clone came up once. This chain joins TRBV11-2 and TRBJ1-6; possibly TRBD1 for D (5 bases). V dropped 4 bases and J dropped 9 bases, with 22 bases sitting between them. This CDR3 comprises 17 residues. Germline-derived CDR1 and CDR2 are SGHAT and FQNNGV. CDR3 in amino acids: CASSSPRGGSVGSPLHF. CDR3 coding DNA: TGTGCCAGCAGCTCTCCTCGGGGGGGGTCAGTCGGTTCACCCCTCCACTTT.